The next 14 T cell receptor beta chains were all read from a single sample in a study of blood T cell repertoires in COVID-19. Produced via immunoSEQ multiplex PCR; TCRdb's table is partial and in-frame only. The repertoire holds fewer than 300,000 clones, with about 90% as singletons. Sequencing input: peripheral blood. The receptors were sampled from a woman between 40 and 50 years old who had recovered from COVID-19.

This chain's CDR3 is CASSEGTGLYGYTF. As DNA, the CDR3 is TGTGCCAGCAGCGAAGGGACAGGCCTCTATGGCTACACCTTC. The chain has TRBV5-4 and TRBJ1-2; 8 bases map to TRBD1. In germline, CDR1 is SGHNT, CDR2 YYREEE (reference sequence). V was pared by 4 bases and J by 4 bases, with 6 bases of the junction left unmatched. The CDR3 spans 14 residues.

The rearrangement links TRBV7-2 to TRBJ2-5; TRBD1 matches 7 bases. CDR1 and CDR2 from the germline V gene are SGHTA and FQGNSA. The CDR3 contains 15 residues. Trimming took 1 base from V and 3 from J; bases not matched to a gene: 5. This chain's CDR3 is CASSLVWDREETQYF. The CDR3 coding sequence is TGTGCCAGCAGCTTAGTCTGGGACAGAGAAGAGACCCAGTACTTC.

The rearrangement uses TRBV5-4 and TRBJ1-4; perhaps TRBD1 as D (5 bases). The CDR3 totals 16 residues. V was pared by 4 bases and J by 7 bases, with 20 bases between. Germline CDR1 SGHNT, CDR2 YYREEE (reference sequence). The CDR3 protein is CASSTKLPGSSEKLFF. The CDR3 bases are TGTGCCAGCAGCACGAAGCTCCCAGGGTCAAGTGAAAAACTGTTTTTT.

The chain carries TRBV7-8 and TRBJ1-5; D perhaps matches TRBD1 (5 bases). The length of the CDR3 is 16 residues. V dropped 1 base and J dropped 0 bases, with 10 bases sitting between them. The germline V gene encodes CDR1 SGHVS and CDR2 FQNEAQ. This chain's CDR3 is CASSLVRTNSNQPQHF. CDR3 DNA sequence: TGTGCCAGCAGCTTAGTCAGGACAAATAGCAATCAGCCCCAGCATTTT.

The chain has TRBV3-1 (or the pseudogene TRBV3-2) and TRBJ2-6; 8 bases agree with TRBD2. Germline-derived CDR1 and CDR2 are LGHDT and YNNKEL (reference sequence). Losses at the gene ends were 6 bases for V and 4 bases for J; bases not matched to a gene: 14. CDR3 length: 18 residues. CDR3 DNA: TGTGCCAGCAGTCGTCCAGTCGGGGGGGCGCCCGGGGCCAACGTCCTGACTTTC. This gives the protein CASSRPVGGAPGANVLTF.

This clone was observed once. CDR3 bases: TGTGCCAGTAGTCCTACCGGGACAGCTAACTATGGCTACACCTTC. It translates to CASSPTGTANYGYTF. This chain uses TRBV19 with TRBJ1-2; 7 bases line up with TRBD1. J lost 0 bases, V lost 5 bases, and 6 bases had no gene match. The CDR3 is 15 amino acids. CDR1 and CDR2 (germline): LNHDA, SQIVND (reference sequence).

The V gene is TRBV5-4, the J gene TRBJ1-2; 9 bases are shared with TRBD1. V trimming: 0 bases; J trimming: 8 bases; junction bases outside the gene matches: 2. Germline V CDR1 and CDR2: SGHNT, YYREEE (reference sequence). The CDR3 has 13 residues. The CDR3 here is CASSLDRGPGYTF. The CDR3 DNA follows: TGTGCCAGCAGCTTGGACAGGGGGCCCGGCTACACCTTC.

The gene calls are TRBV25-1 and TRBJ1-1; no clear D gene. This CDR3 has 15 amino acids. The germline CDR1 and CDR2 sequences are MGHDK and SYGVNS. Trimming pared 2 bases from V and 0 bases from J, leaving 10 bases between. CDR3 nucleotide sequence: TGTGCCAGCAGTGAAACGAACAGAGTGAACACTGAAGCTTTCTTT. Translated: CASSETNRVNTEAFF. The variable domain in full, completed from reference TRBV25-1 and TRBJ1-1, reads EADIYQTPRYLVIGTGKKITLECSQTMGHDKMYWYQQDPGMELHLIHYSYGVNSTEKGDLSSESTVSRIRTEHFPLTLESARPSHTSQYLCASSETNRVNTEAFFGQGTRLTVV.

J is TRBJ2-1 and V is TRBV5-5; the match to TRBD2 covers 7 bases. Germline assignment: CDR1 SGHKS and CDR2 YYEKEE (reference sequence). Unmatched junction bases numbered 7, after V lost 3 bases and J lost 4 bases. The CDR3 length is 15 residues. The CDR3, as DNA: TGTGCCAGCAGCTCATCCCCGGGGGGTTACAATGAGCAGTTCTTC. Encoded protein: CASSSSPGGYNEQFF.

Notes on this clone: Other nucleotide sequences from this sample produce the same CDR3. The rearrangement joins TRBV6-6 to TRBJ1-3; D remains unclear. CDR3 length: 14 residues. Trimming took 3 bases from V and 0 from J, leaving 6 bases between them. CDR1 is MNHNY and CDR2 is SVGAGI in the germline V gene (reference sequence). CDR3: CASSYADSGNTIYF. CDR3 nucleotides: TGTGCCAGCAGTTATGCGGACTCTGGAAACACCATATATTTT.

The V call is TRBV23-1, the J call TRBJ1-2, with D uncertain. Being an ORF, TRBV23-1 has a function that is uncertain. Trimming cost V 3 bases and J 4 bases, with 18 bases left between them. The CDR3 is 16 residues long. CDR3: CASSQERVRILYGYTF. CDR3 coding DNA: TGCGCCAGCAGTCAGGAGAGGGTGCGCATCCTCTATGGCTACACCTTC.

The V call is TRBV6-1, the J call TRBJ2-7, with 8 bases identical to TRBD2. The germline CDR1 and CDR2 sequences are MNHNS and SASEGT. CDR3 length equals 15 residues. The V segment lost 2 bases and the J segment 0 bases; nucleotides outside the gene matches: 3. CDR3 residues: CASSESGTSSYEQYF. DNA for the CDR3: TGTGCCAGCAGTGAAAGCGGGACTAGCTCCTACGAGCAGTACTTC.

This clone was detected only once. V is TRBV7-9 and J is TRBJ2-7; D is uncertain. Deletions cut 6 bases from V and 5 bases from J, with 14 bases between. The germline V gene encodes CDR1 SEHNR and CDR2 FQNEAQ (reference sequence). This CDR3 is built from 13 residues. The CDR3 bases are TGTGCCAGCAGACCCCCCGGGTCCAACGAGCAGTACTTC. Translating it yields CASRPPGSNEQYF.

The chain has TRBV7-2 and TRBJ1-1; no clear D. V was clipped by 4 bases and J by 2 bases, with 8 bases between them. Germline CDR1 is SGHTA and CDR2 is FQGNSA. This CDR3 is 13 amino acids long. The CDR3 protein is CASSWGENTEAFF. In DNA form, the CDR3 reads TGTGCCAGCAGCTGGGGAGAAAACACTGAAGCTTTCTTT.